These 3 T cell receptor beta chains came from one sample sequenced in a study of CD8 T cells in Susac syndrome (dated by TCRdb to the late 2010s). The method behind the library was the immunoSEQ multiplex PCR assay. RNA was extracted using the RNeasy kit, and about 0.45 to 1 ug of the RNA was reverse transcribed with random hexamers. TCRdb reprocessing: public reads trimmed at Q25 with fastp, clones called with MiXCR, in-frame beta chains kept. Each CDR3 protein appears once, grouped with its most common genes and DNA. For this sample the table gives 160,000 or so distinct CDR3 sequences, of which approximately 96% were detected only once. 0.16% of the sample belongs to the ten largest clones. Sequencing was carried out using CD4+ T cells from PBMCs. The receptor source for this set is a human donor with Susac syndrome.

The chain carries TRBV29-1 and TRBJ2-7; D may match TRBD1 or TRBD2 (5 bases each). Looked up from germline, CDR1 is SQVTM and CDR2 is ANQGSEA. The CDR3 contains 12 residues. Between the trimmed V and J ends, which lost 6 bases and 0 bases, there was a span of 9 bases. This chain's CDR3 is CSVRDGSYEQYF. CDR3 sequence (DNA): TGCAGCGTAAGGGACGGCTCCTACGAGCAGTACTTC.

The rearrangement links TRBV2 to TRBJ2-5; TRBD2 aligns across 7 bases. The CDR3 has 15 residues. Germline loops: CDR1 SNHLY, CDR2 FYNNEI. The trim removed 2 bases at V and 5 bases at J, leaving 8 bases unmatched. The CDR3 nucleotides are TGTGCCAGCAGTGAACCCTGGGGAGGGAAGGAGACCCAGTACTTC. Translation gives CASSEPWGGKETQYF.

This chain uses TRBV5-1 with TRBJ2-7, with TRBD2 matching 8 bases. This CDR3 region has 14 residues. Trimming removed 0 bases from V and 7 bases from J; junction bases left unmatched: 6. In germline, CDR1 is SGHRS, CDR2 YFSETQ. CDR3 DNA sequence: TGCGCCAGCAGCTTGGCACTAGCGGAAGGGGAGCAGTACTTC. It codes for CASSLALAEGEQYF.